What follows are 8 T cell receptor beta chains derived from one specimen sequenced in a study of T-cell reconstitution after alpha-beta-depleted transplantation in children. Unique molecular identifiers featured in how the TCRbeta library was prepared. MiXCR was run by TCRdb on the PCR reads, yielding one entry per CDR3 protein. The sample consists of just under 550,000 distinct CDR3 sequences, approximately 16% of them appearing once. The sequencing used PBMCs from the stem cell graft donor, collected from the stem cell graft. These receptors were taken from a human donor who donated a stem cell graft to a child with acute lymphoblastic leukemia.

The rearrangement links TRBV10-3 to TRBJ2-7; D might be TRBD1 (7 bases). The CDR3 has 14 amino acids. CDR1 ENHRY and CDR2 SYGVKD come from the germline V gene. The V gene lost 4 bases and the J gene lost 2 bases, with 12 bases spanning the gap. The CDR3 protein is CAISGQGGAYEQYF. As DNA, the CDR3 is TGTGCCATCAGTGGGCAGGGGGGAGCCTACGAGCAGTACTTC.

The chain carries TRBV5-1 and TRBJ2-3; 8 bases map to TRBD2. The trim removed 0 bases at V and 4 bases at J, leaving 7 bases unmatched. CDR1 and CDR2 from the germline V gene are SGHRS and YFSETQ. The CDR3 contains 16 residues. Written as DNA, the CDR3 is TGCGCCAGCAGCTTGGAAAGCGGGAGACGGGCAGATACGCAGTATTTT. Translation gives CASSLESGRRADTQYF.

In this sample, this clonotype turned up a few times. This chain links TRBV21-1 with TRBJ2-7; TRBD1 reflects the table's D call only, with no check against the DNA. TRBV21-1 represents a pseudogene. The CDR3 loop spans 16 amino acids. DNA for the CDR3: TGTGCCAGCAGCAAAGGAGACAGGGGTTCATACTACGAGCAGTACTTC. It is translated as CASSKGDRGSYYEQYF.

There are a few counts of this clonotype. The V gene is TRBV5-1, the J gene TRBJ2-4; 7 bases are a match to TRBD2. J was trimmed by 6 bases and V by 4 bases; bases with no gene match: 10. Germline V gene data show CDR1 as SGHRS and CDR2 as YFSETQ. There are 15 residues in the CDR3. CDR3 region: CASSLVGGVGNIQYF. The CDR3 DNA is TGCGCCAGCAGCCTCGTGGGGGGGGTTGGAAACATTCAGTACTTC.

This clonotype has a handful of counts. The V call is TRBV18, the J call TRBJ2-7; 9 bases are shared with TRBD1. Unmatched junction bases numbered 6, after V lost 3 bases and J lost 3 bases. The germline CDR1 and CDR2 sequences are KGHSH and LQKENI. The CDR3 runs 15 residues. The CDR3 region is CASSPNTGQGYEQYF. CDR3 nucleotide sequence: TGTGCCAGCTCACCGAACACGGGACAGGGCTACGAGCAGTACTTC.

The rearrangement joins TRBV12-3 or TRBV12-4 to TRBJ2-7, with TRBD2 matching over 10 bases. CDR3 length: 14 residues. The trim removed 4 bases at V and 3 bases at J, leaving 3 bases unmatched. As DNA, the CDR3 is TGTGCCAGCAGTTCTAGCGGGAGTGACTACGAGCAGTACTTC. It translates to CASSSSGSDYEQYF.

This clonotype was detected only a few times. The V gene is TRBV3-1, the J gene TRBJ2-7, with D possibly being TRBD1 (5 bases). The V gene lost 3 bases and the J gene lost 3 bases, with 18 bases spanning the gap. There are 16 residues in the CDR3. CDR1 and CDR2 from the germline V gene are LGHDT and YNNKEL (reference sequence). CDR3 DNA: TGTGCCAGCAGCCAGGGCAGGGAAATACAACTCTACGAGCAGTACTTC. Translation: CASSQGREIQLYEQYF.

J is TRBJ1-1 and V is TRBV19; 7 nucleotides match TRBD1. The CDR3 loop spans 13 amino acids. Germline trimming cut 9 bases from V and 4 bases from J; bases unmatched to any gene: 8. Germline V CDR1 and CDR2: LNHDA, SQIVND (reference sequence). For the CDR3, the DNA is TGTGCCAGCTTAAACAGGGGTGGCACTGAAGCTTTCTTT. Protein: CASLNRGGTEAFF.